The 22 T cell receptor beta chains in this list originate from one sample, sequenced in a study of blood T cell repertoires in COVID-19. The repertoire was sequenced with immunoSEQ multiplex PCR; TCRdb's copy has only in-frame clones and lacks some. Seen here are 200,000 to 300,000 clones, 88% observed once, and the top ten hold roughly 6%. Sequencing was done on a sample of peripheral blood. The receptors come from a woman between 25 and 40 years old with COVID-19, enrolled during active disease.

The CDR3 sequence is CASSPRGLAGASEQFF. The CDR3, as DNA: TGTGCCAGCAGCCCGAGGGGGCTAGCGGGAGCTTCCGAGCAGTTCTTC. The chain carries TRBV11-3 and TRBJ2-1; 10 bases align to TRBD2. This CDR3 has 16 residues. CDR1 SGHNT and CDR2 YENEEA come from the germline V gene. V lost 5 bases and J lost 10; bases outside the gene matches: 14. Complete variable domain (other parts from reference TRBV11-3 and TRBJ2-1): EAGVVQSPRYKIIEKKQPVAFWCNPISGHNTLYWYLQNLGQGPELLIRYENEEAVDDSQLPKDRFSAERLKGVDSTLKIQPAELGDSAVYLCASSPRGLAGASEQFFGPGTRLTVL.

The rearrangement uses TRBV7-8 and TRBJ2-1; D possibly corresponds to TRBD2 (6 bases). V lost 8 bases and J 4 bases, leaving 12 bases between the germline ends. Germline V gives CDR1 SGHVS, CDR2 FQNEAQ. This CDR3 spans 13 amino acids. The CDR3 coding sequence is TGTGCCAGCGCCCTGGGACTTTACAATGAGCAGTTCTTC. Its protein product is CASALGLYNEQFF.

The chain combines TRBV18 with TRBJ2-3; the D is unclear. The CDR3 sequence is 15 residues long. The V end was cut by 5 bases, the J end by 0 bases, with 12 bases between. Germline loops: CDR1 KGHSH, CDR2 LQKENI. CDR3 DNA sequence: TGTGCCAGCTCATATCTAGACGGTAGCACAGATACGCAGTATTTT. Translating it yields CASSYLDGSTDTQYF.

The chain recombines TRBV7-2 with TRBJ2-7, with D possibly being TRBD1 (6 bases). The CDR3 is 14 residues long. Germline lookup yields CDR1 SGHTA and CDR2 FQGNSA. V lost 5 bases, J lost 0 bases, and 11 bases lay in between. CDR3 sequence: CASSLRTDSYEQYF. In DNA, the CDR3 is TGTGCCAGCAGCCTCAGGACAGACTCCTACGAGCAGTACTTC.

The CDR3 region has the DNA TGTGCCAGCAGCCAAACTGGCGGGGGGTGGTCAGATACGCAGTATTTT. Translating gives CASSQTGGGWSDTQYF. This chain links TRBV4-2 with TRBJ2-3; 8 nucleotides match TRBD2. The CDR3 loop spans 16 amino acids. Germline trimming cut 2 bases from V and 4 bases from J; bases unmatched to any gene: 8. CDR1 LGHNA and CDR2 YNFKEQ come from the germline V gene.

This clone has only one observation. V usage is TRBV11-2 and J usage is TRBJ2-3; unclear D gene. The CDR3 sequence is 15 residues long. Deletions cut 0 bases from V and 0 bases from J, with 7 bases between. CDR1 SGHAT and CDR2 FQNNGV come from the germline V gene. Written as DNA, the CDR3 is TGTGCCAGCAGCTTAGAAGGAGTTAGCACAGATACGCAGTATTTT. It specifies CASSLEGVSTDTQYF.

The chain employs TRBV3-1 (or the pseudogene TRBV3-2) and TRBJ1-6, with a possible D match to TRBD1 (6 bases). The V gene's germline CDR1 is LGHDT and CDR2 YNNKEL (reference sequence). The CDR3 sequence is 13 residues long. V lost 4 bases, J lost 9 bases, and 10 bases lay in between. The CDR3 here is CASSLGTSSPLHF. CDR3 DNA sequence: TGTGCCAGCAGCCTCGGGACATCTTCACCCCTCCACTTT.

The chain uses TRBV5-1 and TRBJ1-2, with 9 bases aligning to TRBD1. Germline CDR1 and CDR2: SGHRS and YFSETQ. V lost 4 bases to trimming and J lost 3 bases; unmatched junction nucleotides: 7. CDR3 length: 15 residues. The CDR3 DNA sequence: TGCGCCAGCAGCCGAACCCGGACAGGGGACTATGGCTACACCTTC. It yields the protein CASSRTRTGDYGYTF.

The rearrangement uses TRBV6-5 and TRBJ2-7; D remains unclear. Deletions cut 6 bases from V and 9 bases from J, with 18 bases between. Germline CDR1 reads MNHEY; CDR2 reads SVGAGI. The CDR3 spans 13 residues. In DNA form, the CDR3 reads TGTGCCAGCAGAAGACAAATAACAATTCCGCAGTACTTC. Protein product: CASRRQITIPQYF.

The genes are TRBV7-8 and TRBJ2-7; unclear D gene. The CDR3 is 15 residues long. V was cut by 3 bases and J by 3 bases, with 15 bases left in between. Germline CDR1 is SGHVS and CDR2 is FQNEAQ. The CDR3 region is CASSFERPFLYEQYV. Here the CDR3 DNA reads TGTGCCAGCAGCTTCGAGCGACCCTTCCTCTACGAGCAGTACGTC.

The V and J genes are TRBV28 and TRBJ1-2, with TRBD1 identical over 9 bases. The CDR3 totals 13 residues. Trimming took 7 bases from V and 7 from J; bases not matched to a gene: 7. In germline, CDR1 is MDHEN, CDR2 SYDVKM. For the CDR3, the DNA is TGTGCCAGCACTTCGGGACAGGGTGGTGGCTACACCTTC. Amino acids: CASTSGQGGGYTF.

This CDR3 reads CASSPPGGRKTQYF. In DNA, the CDR3 is TGTGCCAGCAGCCCTCCCGGGGGGAGGAAGACCCAGTACTTC. The chain links TRBV14 to TRBJ2-5, with 7 bases lining up with TRBD2. Germline trimming cut 4 bases from V and 6 bases from J; bases unmatched to any gene: 8. The CDR3 loop spans 14 amino acids. CDR1 is SGHDN, CDR2 FVKESK, per germline.

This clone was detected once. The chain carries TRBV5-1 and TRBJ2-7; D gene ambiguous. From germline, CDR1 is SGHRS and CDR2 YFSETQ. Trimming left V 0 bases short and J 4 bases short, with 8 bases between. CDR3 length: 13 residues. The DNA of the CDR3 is TGCGCCAGCAGCTTGGTACAGAGTTACGAGCAGTACTTC. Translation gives CASSLVQSYEQYF.

CDR3 nucleotides: TGTGCCAGTAGTATTTTTTGGGGCCCCGGCACAGATACGCAGTATTTT. Residues: CASSIFWGPGTDTQYF. The J gene is TRBJ2-3, the V gene TRBV19; TRBD1 might be the D (5 bases). Germline lookup yields CDR1 LNHDA and CDR2 SQIVND (reference sequence). The CDR3 consists of 16 residues. Trimming stripped 3 bases from V and 1 base from J, with 14 bases between.

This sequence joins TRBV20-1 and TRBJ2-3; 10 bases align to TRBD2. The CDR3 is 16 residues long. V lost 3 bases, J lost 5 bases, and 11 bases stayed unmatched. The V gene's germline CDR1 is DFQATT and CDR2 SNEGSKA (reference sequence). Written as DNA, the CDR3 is TGCAGTGCTAGTCCCTCAAGCGGGAGGGCCATAGATACGCAGTATTTT. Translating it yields CSASPSSGRAIDTQYF.

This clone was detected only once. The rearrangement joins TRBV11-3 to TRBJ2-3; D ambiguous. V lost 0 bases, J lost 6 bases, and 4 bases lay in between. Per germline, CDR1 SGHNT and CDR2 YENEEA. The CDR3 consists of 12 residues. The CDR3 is CASSLDSDTQYF. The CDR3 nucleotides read TGTGCCAGCAGCTTAGATTCGGATACGCAGTATTTT.

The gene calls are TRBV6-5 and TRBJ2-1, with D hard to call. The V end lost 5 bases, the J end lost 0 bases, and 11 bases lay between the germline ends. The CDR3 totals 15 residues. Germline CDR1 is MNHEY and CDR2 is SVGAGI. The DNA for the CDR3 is TGTGCCAGCAGTCCCGATGTTAGCTCCTACAATGAGCAGTTCTTC. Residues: CASSPDVSSYNEQFF.

Here the CDR3 reads CASSLRGANTEAFF. The CDR3 DNA is TGCGCCAGCAGCCTCCGCGGAGCGAACACTGAAGCTTTCTTT. The chain carries TRBV5-1 and TRBJ1-1; the D is unclear. CDR1 is SGHRS, CDR2 YFSETQ, per germline. CDR3 length: 14 amino acids. Deletions cut 4 bases from V and 1 base from J, with 11 bases between.

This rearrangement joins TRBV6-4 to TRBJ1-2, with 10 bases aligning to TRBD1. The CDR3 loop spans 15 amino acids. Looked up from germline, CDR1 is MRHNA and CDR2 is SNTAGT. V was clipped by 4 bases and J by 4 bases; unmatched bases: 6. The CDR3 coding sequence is TGTGCCAGCAGTGGCGGGACAGGGGCTCCCTATGGCTACACCTTC. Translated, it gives CASSGGTGAPYGYTF.

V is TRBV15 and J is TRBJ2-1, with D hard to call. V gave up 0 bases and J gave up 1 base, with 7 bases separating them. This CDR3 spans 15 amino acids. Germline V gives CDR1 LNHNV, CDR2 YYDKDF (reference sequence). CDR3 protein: CATSRDRESYNEQFF. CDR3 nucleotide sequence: TGTGCCACCAGCAGAGATCGAGAGTCCTACAATGAGCAGTTCTTC.

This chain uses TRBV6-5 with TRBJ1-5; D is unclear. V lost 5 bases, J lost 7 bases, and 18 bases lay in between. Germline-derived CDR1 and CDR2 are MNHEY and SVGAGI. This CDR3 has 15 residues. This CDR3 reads CASSPIGGRSQPQHF. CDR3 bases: TGTGCCAGCAGTCCTATTGGAGGGAGGAGCCAGCCCCAGCATTTT.

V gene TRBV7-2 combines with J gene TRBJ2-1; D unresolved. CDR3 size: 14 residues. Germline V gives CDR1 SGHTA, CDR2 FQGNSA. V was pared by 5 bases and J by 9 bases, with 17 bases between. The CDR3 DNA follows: TGTGCCAGCAGCCCCGAGGCGGCCCTGGGTGAGCAGTTCTTC. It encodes CASSPEAALGEQFF.